A single sample gave rise to the 22 T cell receptor beta chains below, sequenced in a study of identical twins. In TCRdb, the 5' RACE reads were re-called with MiXCR into one record per CDR3 protein. The sample includes about 700,000 distinct CDR3 sequences, 5.5% to 6.5% of them seen just once. The sequenced sample was naive T cells sorted from blood. These receptors all come from a man between 18 and 35 years old in good health.

The CDR3 is CASSLRGVSSYEQYF. The CDR3 bases are TGTGCCAGCAGTTTAAGGGGGGTGAGCTCCTACGAGCAGTACTTC. The chain employs TRBV28 and TRBJ2-7, with D perhaps being TRBD1 or TRBD2 (6 bases each). The length of the CDR3 is 15 residues. V was pared by 2 bases and J by 0 bases, with 11 bases between. Germline V gene sequence: CDR1 MDHEN, CDR2 SYDVKM.

This clonotype has a handful of counts. The CDR3 reads CASRPTGLENNEQFF. CDR3 nucleotides: TGTGCCAGCAGACCAACGGGACTAGAGAACAATGAGCAGTTCTTC. V usage is TRBV6-2 or TRBV6-3 and J usage is TRBJ2-1, with TRBD2 matching over 8 bases. The trim removed 6 bases at V and 5 bases at J, leaving 9 bases unmatched. The CDR3 spans 15 residues. In germline, CDR1 is MNHEY, CDR2 SVGEGT.

The table lists this clonotype with many counts. The rearrangement joins TRBV4-2 to TRBJ2-1; 11 nucleotides agree with TRBD2. Germline assignment: CDR1 LGHNA and CDR2 YNFKEQ. This CDR3 is 17 amino acids long. V lost 2 bases to trimming and J lost 4 bases; unmatched junction nucleotides: 7. The CDR3 reads CASSQNLAGGGYNEQFF. Here the CDR3 DNA reads TGTGCCAGCAGCCAAAATCTAGCGGGAGGTGGGTACAATGAGCAGTTCTTC.

This chain uses TRBV7-9 with TRBJ2-1; D is possibly TRBD2 (6 bases). The V gene's germline CDR1 is SEHNR and CDR2 FQNEAQ (reference sequence). V gave up 1 base and J gave up 14 bases, with 18 bases separating them. This CDR3 contains 14 residues. CDR3 residues: CASSLVVGGIGKFF. The CDR3 DNA reads as TGTGCCAGCAGCTTAGTTGTAGGCGGGATAGGGAAGTTCTTC.

The CDR3 protein is CASIWQHNTEAFF. In DNA form, the CDR3 reads TGTGCCAGCATCTGGCAGCATAACACTGAAGCTTTCTTT. V usage is TRBV6-6 and J usage is TRBJ1-1; D remains unclear. The V end lost 7 bases, the J end lost 2 bases, and 11 bases lay between the germline ends. Germline V CDR1 and CDR2: MNHNY, SVGAGI (reference sequence). This CDR3 has 13 residues.

The chain links TRBV15 to TRBJ2-2, with 7 nucleotides matching TRBD1. CDR3 length equals 19 residues. Per germline, CDR1 LNHNV and CDR2 YYDKDF (reference sequence). Trimming took 1 base from V and 7 from J; bases not matched to a gene: 18. The CDR3 loop is CATSRGAVGQVLRRGELFF. For the CDR3, the DNA is TGTGCCACCAGCAGAGGGGCGGTTGGACAGGTCCTTCGGCGCGGGGAGCTGTTTTTT.

This clonotype appeared a few times. The rearrangement uses TRBV12-3 or TRBV12-4 and TRBJ2-2, with TRBD2 as a possible D gene (5 bases). The ends were cut back, 8 bases at V and 4 bases at J, with 23 bases in the middle. The CDR3 sequence is 17 residues long. The CDR3 loop reads CASAFGLAGAITGELFF. CDR3 in DNA: TGTGCCAGCGCATTTGGGCTAGCAGGAGCCATCACCGGGGAGCTGTTTTTT.

Ten or more counts support this clonotype. This chain connects TRBV7-2 to TRBJ1-2; D gene ambiguous. The CDR3 extends over 11 amino acids. V lost 5 bases and J 8 bases, leaving 9 bases between the germline ends. CDR1 is SGHTA and CDR2 is FQGNSA in the germline V gene. CDR3 DNA: TGTGCCAGCAGCCCCGGGGTGGGCTACACCTTC. Translating it yields CASSPGVGYTF.

In this sample, this clonotype turned up a few times. This chain connects TRBV15 to TRBJ2-7; 11 nucleotides align to TRBD2. V was clipped by 3 bases and J by 5 bases; unmatched bases: 6. The CDR3 totals 15 residues. Looked up from germline, CDR1 is LNHNV and CDR2 is YYDKDF (reference sequence). The CDR3: CATSSGTSGHHEQYV. The CDR3 DNA reads TGTGCCACCAGCAGCGGGACTAGCGGACACCACGAGCAGTACGTC.

The CDR3 DNA follows: TGCAGTGCTAGAAGACAGGCCTACGAGCAGTACTTC. Its protein is CSARRQAYEQYF. The gene calls are TRBV20-1 and TRBJ2-7; D might be TRBD1 (6 bases). Trimming cost V 2 bases and J 2 bases, with 7 bases left between them. CDR3 length: 12 amino acids. Germline-derived CDR1 and CDR2 are DFQATT and SNEGSKA (reference sequence).

The chain has TRBV12-3 or TRBV12-4 and TRBJ1-4, with D uncertain. V was trimmed by 5 bases and J by 4 bases, leaving 8 bases between them. The CDR3 covers 13 residues. CDR3 loop: CASSPRNNEKLFF. DNA for the CDR3: TGTGCCAGCAGTCCGAGGAATAATGAAAAACTGTTTTTT.

This clonotype was recorded at least ten times. This rearrangement joins TRBV20-1 to TRBJ1-2; 7 bases are a match to TRBD1. Germline assignment: CDR1 DFQATT and CDR2 SNEGSKA (reference sequence). This CDR3 has 14 residues. Trimming removed 0 bases from V and 3 bases from J; junction bases left unmatched: 4. The DNA for the CDR3 is TGCAGTGCTAGAGACGACAGGGCGGACTATGGCTACACCTTC. Translated: CSARDDRADYGYTF.

This clonotype was counted many times. The V and J genes are TRBV5-1 and TRBJ1-1; TRBD1 might be the D (5 bases). Germline V CDR1 and CDR2: SGHRS, YFSETQ. This CDR3 contains 14 residues. With 0 bases removed from V and 8 bases from J, the gap between germline ends came to 14 bases. The CDR3 region is CASSLESGRAEAFF. The CDR3 DNA follows: TGCGCCAGCAGCTTGGAATCGGGCAGGGCAGAAGCTTTCTTT.

This clonotype was counted a single time. This sequence may be a read error, since a much larger clone differs from it by one base. V and J are TRBV24-1 and TRBJ2-2; TRBD2 matches 11 bases. This CDR3 has 17 amino acids. CDR1 and CDR2 (germline): KGHDR, SFDVKD. After removal of 3 bases from V and 6 bases from J, the junction contained 8 bases not matched to a gene. CDR3 in DNA: TGTGCCACCAGTGATCCGGGGACTAGCGGATACGCCGGGGAGCTGTTTTTT. This codes for CATSDPGTSGYAGELFF.

The V gene is TRBV3-1, the J gene TRBJ1-2; D not certain. Germline CDR1 reads LGHDT; CDR2 reads YNNKEL (reference sequence). There are 14 residues in the CDR3. V was shortened by 2 bases and J by 8 bases, with 15 bases between the two germline ends. CDR3: CASSQIGGGEGYTF. CDR3 DNA: TGTGCCAGCAGCCAAATTGGCGGCGGGGAAGGCTACACCTTC. Together with reference TRBV3-1 and TRBJ1-2, the CDR3 gives the full variable domain: DTAVSQTPKYLVTQMGNDKSIKCEQNLGHDTMYWYKQDSKKFLKIMFSYNNKELIINETVPNRFSPKSPDKAHLNLHINSLELGDSAVYFCASSQIGGGEGYTFGSGTRLTVV.

In its sample, this clonotype was seen many times. The chain carries TRBV20-1 and TRBJ2-3, with TRBD2 identical over 8 bases. The CDR3 contains 15 residues. With 4 bases clipped from V and 6 bases from J, the junction kept 12 bases outside the gene matches. The germline CDR1 and CDR2 sequences are DFQATT and SNEGSKA (reference sequence). The CDR3 loop is CSATERGIRLDTQYF. CDR3 coding DNA: TGCAGTGCTACAGAGCGGGGGATTAGGTTGGATACGCAGTATTTT.

This clonotype was seen at least ten times. The CDR3 DNA reads TGTGCCAGCAGTCAGCGGGACGATGGAGAGCAGTACTTC. Translated, it gives CASSQRDDGEQYF. The rearrangement links TRBV7-3 to TRBJ2-7; 7 bases fit TRBD2. V shed 6 bases and J 7 bases; nucleotides not matched to a gene: 9. This CDR3 is 13 amino acids long. Germline V gene sequence: CDR1 SGHTA, CDR2 FQGTGA. Combining the CDR3 with reference TRBV7-3 and TRBJ2-7 gives the whole variable domain GAGVSQTPSNKVTEKGKYVELRCDPISGHTALYWYRQSLGQGPEFLIYFQGTGAADDSGLPNDRFFAVRPEGSVSTLKIQRTERGDSAVYLCASSQRDDGEQYFGPGTRLTVT.

The rearrangement uses TRBV20-1 and TRBJ2-1, with 9 bases identical to TRBD2. Germline lookup yields CDR1 DFQATT and CDR2 SNEGSKA (reference sequence). This CDR3 is 15 amino acids long. The trim removed 0 bases at V and 6 bases at J, leaving 6 bases unmatched. CDR3 sequence reads: CSARERTSERNEQFF. The CDR3 DNA follows: TGCAGTGCTAGAGAGAGGACTAGCGAACGCAATGAGCAGTTCTTC.

The chain combines TRBV20-1 with TRBJ2-6; the D gene could be TRBD1 or TRBD2 (6 bases each). The CDR3 has 13 residues. Germline-derived CDR1 and CDR2 are DFQATT and SNEGSKA (reference sequence). The CDR3 spells CMGAGSGANVLTF. DNA for the CDR3: TGCATGGGGGCGGGGTCTGGGGCCAACGTCCTGACTTTC.

This clonotype showed up many times. The J gene is TRBJ1-2, the V gene TRBV25-1; the D gene is possibly TRBD1 (5 bases). With 0 bases removed from V and 7 bases from J, the gap between germline ends came to 9 bases. Germline CDR1 and CDR2: MGHDK and SYGVNS. CDR3 length equals 13 residues. The CDR3 DNA reads as TGTGCCAGCAGTGAATATGACGGGGCTGGCTACACCTTC. As protein: CASSEYDGAGYTF.

This clonotype appeared a few times. The gene calls are TRBV20-1 and TRBJ2-7; 8 bases are a match to TRBD2. Germline V lookup: CDR1 DFQATT, CDR2 SNEGSKA (reference sequence). V gave up 6 bases and J gave up 4 bases; unmatched junction bases: 8. There are 13 residues in the CDR3. The CDR3 DNA follows: TGCAGTGCCCCGGGACTAGGGGAGTACGAGCAGTACTTC. This gives the protein CSAPGLGEYEQYF.

A remark on this clonotype: A read error may explain this, as a much larger clone is one base away. The chain couples TRBV29-1 to TRBJ2-5; no reliable D call. In germline, CDR1 is SQVTM, CDR2 ANQGSEA. The CDR3 spans 10 residues. The V and J ends lost 5 bases and 3 bases respectively, with 4 bases between them. The CDR3 loop reads CSVSEETQYF. The CDR3 DNA sequence: TGCAGCGTTAGTGAAGAGACCCAGTACTTC.